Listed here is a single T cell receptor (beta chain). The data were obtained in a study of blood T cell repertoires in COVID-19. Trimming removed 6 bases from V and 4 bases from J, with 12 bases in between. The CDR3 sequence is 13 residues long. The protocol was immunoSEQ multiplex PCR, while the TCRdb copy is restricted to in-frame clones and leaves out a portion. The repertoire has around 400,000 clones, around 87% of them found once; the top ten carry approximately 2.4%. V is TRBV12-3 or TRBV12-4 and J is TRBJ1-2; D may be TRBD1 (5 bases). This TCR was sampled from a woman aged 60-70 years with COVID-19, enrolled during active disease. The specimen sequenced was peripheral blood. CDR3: CASSWPGGYGYTF. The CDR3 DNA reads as TGTGCCAGCAGCTGGCCGGGGGGCTATGGCTACACCTTC.